The 20 T cell receptor beta chains below were found in one sample sequenced in a study of blood T cell repertoires in COVID-19. Method: immunoSEQ multiplex PCR; TCRdb's copy keeps in-frame clones and lacks some. The top ten clones hold more than 1.4% of a sample with over 350,000 clones, 86% of them seen once. Input material: peripheral blood. The receptor set was obtained from a woman aged 30 to 39 with active or convalescent COVID-19.

This clone was observed a single time. One end of the junction fails to match germline, which may point to a read error. The chain carries TRBV19 and TRBJ1-6, with TRBD1 as a possible D gene (6 bases). CDR1 and CDR2 (germline): LNHDA, SQIVND (reference sequence). The CDR3 is 14 residues long. Written as DNA, the CDR3 is TGTGCCAGTAGTACGACAGGTAAAGGAATCGGCGCAACATTT. Amino acid sequence: CASSTTGKGIGATF.

The chain has TRBV2 and TRBJ2-7; TRBD2 matches at 8 bases. Germline V gene data show CDR1 as SNHLY and CDR2 as FYNNEI. CDR3 length: 13 residues. The J segment lost 2 bases and the V segment lost 4 bases, leaving 1 base of the junction unmatched. The CDR3 coding sequence is TGTGCCAGCAGTGTCGGGGGGGCCTACGAGCAGTACTTC. This sequence encodes CASSVGGAYEQYF.

This chain joins TRBV5-4 and TRBJ2-2, with 8 bases matching TRBD2. The germline gives CDR1 SGHNT, CDR2 YYREEE (reference sequence). Trimming at V came to 5 bases and at J to 2 bases, leaving 8 bases not matched to a gene. CDR3 length equals 16 residues. CDR3 region: CASRPMSGSNTGELFF. The CDR3 DNA reads as TGTGCCAGCAGGCCGATGAGCGGGAGTAACACCGGGGAGCTGTTTTTT.

CDR3 loop: CASSDIAAILEQFF. Written as DNA, the CDR3 is TGTGCCAGCAGTGATATAGCGGCCATCCTCGAGCAGTTCTTC. V is TRBV6-1 and J is TRBJ2-1; TRBD2 is a possible D gene (6 bases). CDR1 and CDR2 (germline): MNHNS, SASEGT. Trimming left V 3 bases short and J 10 bases short, with 16 bases between. This CDR3 has 14 amino acids.

This clone appeared once. The chain uses TRBV5-6 and TRBJ2-1, with a tentative D call TRBD1 (5 bases). The V and J ends lost 0 bases and 7 bases respectively, with 17 bases between them. CDR1 SGHDT and CDR2 YYEEEE come from the germline V gene. The CDR3 totals 16 residues. CDR3 region: CASSLVDKGNVNEQFF. DNA of the CDR3: TGTGCCAGCAGCTTGGTGGACAAGGGGAATGTAAATGAGCAGTTCTTC. Supplemented by reference TRBV5-6 and TRBJ2-1, the full variable domain reads DAGVTQSPTHLIKTRGQQVTLRCSPKSGHDTVSWYQQALGQGPQFIFQYYEEEERQRGNFPDRFSGHQFPNYSSELNVNALLLGDSALYLCASSLVDKGNVNEQFFGPGTRLTVL.

The V gene is TRBV5-1, the J gene TRBJ1-2; TRBD1 might be the D (6 bases). The CDR3 extends over 14 amino acids. The germline V gene encodes CDR1 SGHRS and CDR2 YFSETQ. The ends were cut back, 0 bases at V and 3 bases at J, with 9 bases in the middle. DNA for the CDR3: TGCGCCAGCAGCTTGGCCCCAGGGGACTATGGCTACACCTTC. It encodes CASSLAPGDYGYTF. Full variable domain (remainder filled in from reference TRBV5-1 and TRBJ1-2): KAGVTQTPRYLIKTRGQQVTLSCSPISGHRSVSWYQQTPGQGLQFLFEYFSETQRNKGNFPGRFSGRQFSNSRSEMNVSTLELGDSALYLCASSLAPGDYGYTFGSGTRLTVV.

The chain employs TRBV4-1 and TRBJ1-5; TRBD1 might be the D (5 bases). Germline assignment: CDR1 MGHRA and CDR2 YSYEKL. V lost 3 bases and J lost 1, with 10 bases in between. The CDR3 length is 15 residues. The CDR3 nucleotides are TGCGCCAGCAGCCAGAGTAGGGGAAGCAATCAGCCCCAGCATTTT. The encoded protein is CASSQSRGSNQPQHF.

The chain joins TRBV5-6 to TRBJ1-2; D is undetermined. This CDR3 has 11 residues. The V end lost 1 base, the J end lost 7 bases, and 5 bases lay between the germline ends. CDR1 and CDR2 (germline): SGHDT, YYEEEE. The CDR3, as DNA: TGTGCCAGCAGCTTGATGAGTGGCTACACCTTC. Protein product: CASSLMSGYTF.

Regarding this clone: Other DNA sequences in this sample translate to the same CDR3. The rearrangement joins TRBV5-1 to TRBJ2-7; 8 bases match TRBD1. CDR1 is SGHRS and CDR2 is YFSETQ in the germline V gene. The V gene end was trimmed by 0 bases and the J gene end by 5 bases; junction bases not matched to a gene: 4. The CDR3 runs 14 residues. The CDR3 DNA reads TGCGCCAGCAGCTTGGGGCAGGGGGCAAACGAGCAGTACTTC. Protein product: CASSLGQGANEQYF. The full variable domain, with the rest looked up from reference TRBV5-1 and TRBJ2-7, is KAGVTQTPRYLIKTRGQQVTLSCSPISGHRSVSWYQQTPGQGLQFLFEYFSETQRNKGNFPGRFSGRQFSNSRSEMNVSTLELGDSALYLCASSLGQGANEQYFGPGTRLTVT.

The J gene is TRBJ1-5, the V gene TRBV5-1, with D possibly TRBD1 on 5 matching bases. Trimming stripped 0 bases from V and 4 bases from J, with 11 bases between. Germline loops: CDR1 SGHRS, CDR2 YFSETQ. This CDR3 has 15 residues. The chain's CDR3 is CASSLAGTKNQPQHF. In DNA, the CDR3 is TGCGCCAGCAGCTTGGCCGGGACTAAGAATCAGCCCCAGCATTTT.

Here the CDR3 reads CASSQAGPGLYEQYF. The CDR3 DNA is TGTGCCAGCAGCCAAGCAGGTCCAGGGTTGTACGAGCAGTACTTC. The V gene is TRBV4-2, the J gene TRBJ2-7; TRBD1 might be the D (5 bases). Germline V gene data show CDR1 as LGHNA and CDR2 as YNFKEQ. Between the trimmed V and J ends, which lost 1 base and 4 bases, there was a span of 14 bases. The CDR3 sequence is 15 residues long.

V gene TRBV25-1 combines with J gene TRBJ2-7, with TRBD2 matching 8 bases. The CDR3 extends over 14 amino acids. J lost 6 bases, V lost 6 bases, and 10 bases had no gene match. Germline V gene sequence: CDR1 MGHDK, CDR2 SYGVNS. The CDR3 loop reads CASRGSGLASEQYF. DNA of the CDR3: TGTGCCAGCAGGGGGAGTGGACTAGCTTCCGAGCAGTACTTC.

The chain is built from TRBV6-1 and TRBJ1-2, with 9 bases identical to TRBD1. The CDR3 length is 16 residues. The V segment lost 3 bases and the J segment 0 bases; nucleotides outside the gene matches: 5. The V gene's germline CDR1 is MNHNS and CDR2 SASEGT. CDR3 sequence reads: CASSDRTGAANYGYTF. The CDR3 nucleotides read TGTGCCAGCAGTGATCGGACAGGGGCGGCTAACTATGGCTACACCTTC.

V is TRBV2 and J is TRBJ1-1; TRBD1 might be the D (5 bases). The V end lost 3 bases, the J end lost 6 bases, and 20 bases lay between the germline ends. The germline gives CDR1 SNHLY, CDR2 FYNNEI. The CDR3 totals 16 residues. The CDR3 DNA follows: TGTGCCAGCAGTGAGAATGAGGCAGGGTTGAGTGCTGAAGCTTTCTTT. It yields the protein CASSENEAGLSAEAFF.

The chain has TRBV2 and TRBJ1-1; the D is unclear. From germline, CDR1 is SNHLY and CDR2 FYNNEI. CDR3 length: 14 amino acids. V lost 4 bases, J lost 1 base, and 10 bases lay in between. As DNA, the CDR3 is TGTGCCAGCAGTGTGTGGTCAGAGAACACTGAAGCTTTCTTT. Translation gives CASSVWSENTEAFF.

The CDR3 nucleotides are TGTGCCAGCAGCCCGGACAGTGGCGAGGGCGAGCAGTACTTC. Translation: CASSPDSGEGEQYF. The rearrangement links TRBV5-4 to TRBJ2-7; D is perhaps TRBD1 (6 bases). V shed 4 bases and J shed 6 bases, with 17 bases lying between them. CDR3 length equals 14 residues. Germline-derived CDR1 and CDR2 are SGHNT and YYREEE (reference sequence). Full variable domain (missing parts from reference TRBV5-4 and TRBJ2-7): ETGVTQSPTHLIKTRGQQVTLRCSSQSGHNTVSWYQQALGQGPQFIFQYYREEENGRGNFPPRFSGLQFPNYSSELNVNALELDDSALYLCASSPDSGEGEQYFGPGTRLTVT.

This clone was detected only a few times. This chain uses TRBV27 with TRBJ2-2, with TRBD1 identical over 12 bases. This CDR3 contains 19 residues. The V gene end was trimmed by 5 bases and the J gene end by 1 base; junction bases not matched to a gene: 11. Per germline, CDR1 MNHEY and CDR2 SMNVEV (reference sequence). The chain's CDR3 is CASSPHPGQGAGNTGELFF. The DNA of the CDR3 is TGTGCCAGCAGTCCGCACCCGGGACAGGGGGCGGGGAACACCGGGGAGCTGTTTTTT.

The chain links TRBV5-1 to TRBJ2-2; 10 bases align to TRBD1. The CDR3 extends over 19 amino acids. The germline CDR1 and CDR2 sequences are SGHRS and YFSETQ. Trimming at V came to 0 bases and at J to 6 bases, leaving 14 bases not matched to a gene. CDR3 in amino acids: CASSLEAKVWDRGPGELFF. As DNA, the CDR3 is TGCGCCAGCAGCTTGGAAGCAAAGGTTTGGGACAGGGGCCCCGGGGAGCTGTTTTTT. Filled out from reference TRBV5-1 and TRBJ2-2, the complete variable domain reads KAGVTQTPRYLIKTRGQQVTLSCSPISGHRSVSWYQQTPGQGLQFLFEYFSETQRNKGNFPGRFSGRQFSNSRSEMNVSTLELGDSALYLCASSLEAKVWDRGPGELFFGEGSRLTVL.

The gene calls are TRBV5-1 and TRBJ1-1; D is uncertain. Deletions cut 0 bases from V and 1 base from J, with 7 bases between. The V gene's germline CDR1 is SGHRS and CDR2 YFSETQ. The CDR3 loop spans 14 amino acids. The CDR3 DNA reads as TGCGCCAGCAGCTTGGTGTTCGGGAACACTGAAGCTTTCTTT. Translated: CASSLVFGNTEAFF.

This chain joins TRBV5-1 and TRBJ1-1; TRBD1 agrees at 10 bases. The germline CDR1 and CDR2 sequences are SGHRS and YFSETQ. Germline trimming cut 0 bases from V and 7 bases from J; bases unmatched to any gene: 3. This CDR3 region has 14 residues. The CDR3 DNA sequence: TGCGCCAGCAGCTTGGGCGGGACAGGGGTTGAAGCTTTCTTT. This gives the protein CASSLGGTGVEAFF.